A selection of T cell receptor beta chains follows, all from one sample in a study of CD8 T cell repertoires and HIV-1 epitope variants. Repertoires were generated with immunoSEQ multiplex PCR, while TCRdb's copy carries only in-frame clones and drops some. The sample has roughly 2,400 clones, 73% seen once. For these TCRs, the target antigens are not known. Sequenced: cultured CD8+ T cells derived from PBMCs. The receptors were gathered from a male donor with HIV. Each CDR3 is given with its conserved first and last residue. D genes are given only for firm matches. Some rows mark clone size as missing; the rest say once, few, many or name a class of expanded clone.

v_call	clone_size	j_call	d_call	cdr3_aa	cdr3_nt
TRBV5-6	NA	TRBJ2-2	TRBD1	CASSLLGAGTANTGELFF	TGTGCCAGCAGCTTGTTAGGAGCCGGGACAGCGAACACCGGGGAGCTGTTTTTT
TRBV9	NA	TRBJ1-2	NA	CASSVAPGEEYGYTF	TGTGCCAGCAGCGTAGCTCCAGGGGAAGAATATGGCTACACCTTC
TRBV28	NA	TRBJ2-1	TRBD2	CASSPLAGNSYNEQFF	TGTGCCAGCAGTCCACTAGCGGGCAACTCCTACAATGAGCAGTTCTTC
TRBV4-3	once	TRBJ2-1	NA	CASSQDRMSGDEQFF	TGCGCCAGCAGCCAAGATCGAATGAGCGGCGATGAGCAGTTCTTC
TRBV27	NA	TRBJ1-1	NA	CASSLSLVTEAFF	TGTGCCAGCAGTTTATCCTTGGTGACTGAAGCTTTCTTT
TRBV15	NA	TRBJ2-1	TRBD2	CATAGTSGSSSYNEQFF	TGTGCCACAGCCGGGACTAGCGGGAGTAGCTCCTACAATGAGCAGTTCTTC
TRBV11-2	NA	TRBJ2-7	NA	CASSPPRGNEQYF	TGTGCCAGCAGTCCACCCCGGGGAAACGAGCAGTACTTC
TRBV13	NA	TRBJ2-1	NA	CASSLGTGRDEQFF	TGTGCCAGCAGCTTAGGGACGGGTAGGGATGAGCAGTTCTTC
TRBV29-1	NA	TRBJ1-2	NA	CSVEVVGGDYGYTF	TGCAGCGTTGAAGTCGTCGGGGGAGACTATGGCTACACCTTC
TRBV4-3	NA	TRBJ2-7	NA	CASSQVGGDEQYF	TGCGCCAGCAGCCAAGTAGGAGGGGACGAGCAGTACTTC
TRBV6-5	NA	TRBJ2-1	TRBD2	CASNLLAGDYNEQFF	TGTGCCAGCAACTTACTAGCGGGGGACTACAATGAGCAGTTCTTC
TRBV9	NA	TRBJ1-1	NA	CASSVRGDDTEAFF	TGTGCCAGCAGCGTAAGGGGGGACGACACTGAAGCTTTCTTT
TRBV27	NA	TRBJ2-3	TRBD2	CASSLSPSGGTDTQYF	TGTGCCAGCAGTTTATCCCCTAGCGGGGGCACAGATACGCAGTATTTT
TRBV2	few	TRBJ2-1	NA	CASSHSVSSYNEQFF	TGTGCCAGCAGTCATAGCGTCAGCTCCTACAATGAGCAGTTCTTC
TRBV28	NA	TRBJ1-5	NA	CASSFRSGNINQPQHF	TGTGCCAGCAGTTTCCGGTCGGGAAACATCAATCAGCCCCAGCATTTT
TRBV5-6	NA	TRBJ2-1	NA	CASSLDDNEQFF	TGTGCCAGCAGCTTGGACGACAATGAGCAGTTCTTC
TRBV7-6	NA	TRBJ2-1	TRBD2	CASSPGLAEAFGEQFF	TGTGCCAGCAGCCCCGGACTAGCTGAGGCTTTTGGTGAGCAGTTCTTC
TRBV28	NA	TRBJ1-1	NA	CASSFTRWQGEAFF	TGTGCCAGCAGTTTCACGCGCTGGCAGGGTGAAGCTTTCTTT
TRBV28	NA	TRBJ1-2	TRBD1	CASQEYFVDRGRGYYGYTF	TGTGCCAGCCAAGAATATTTCGTCGACAGGGGGCGCGGGTACTATGGCTACACCTTC
TRBV30	NA	TRBJ1-4	NA	CAWSPDGLGELFF	TGTGCCTGGAGTCCCGACGGGCTAGGGGAACTGTTTTTT
TRBV5-4	NA	TRBJ2-7	NA	CASSFMGGPTYEQYF	TGTGCCAGCAGCTTTATGGGGGGACCGACCTACGAGCAGTACTTC
TRBV6-1	few	TRBJ2-7	NA	CASSEGAGPYEQYF	TGTGCCAGCAGTGAAGGAGCAGGTCCCTACGAGCAGTACTTC
TRBV4-3	few	TRBJ2-1	TRBD2	CASSQAQPGGATYNEQFF	TGCGCCAGCAGCCAAGCCCAGCCCGGGGGGGCTACCTACAATGAGCAGTTCTTC
TRBV10-3	NA	TRBJ2-3	NA	CAIRGGSRAIEDTQYF	TGTGCCATCAGAGGGGGGTCGCGGGCGATTGAAGATACGCAGTATTTT
TRBV19	once	TRBJ1-1	TRBD1	CASRTGVRNTEAFF	TGTGCCAGTAGGACAGGGGTGCGGAACACTGAAGCTTTCTTT
TRBV5-1	NA	TRBJ2-5	NA	CASSRTGPQETQYF	TGCGCCAGCAGCAGAACAGGCCCCCAAGAGACCCAGTACTTC
TRBV25-1	NA	TRBJ1-2	NA	CASSELGSFYGYTF	TGTGCCAGCAGTGAATTGGGCAGTTTCTATGGCTACACCTTC
TRBV19	few	TRBJ2-5	NA	CASSIGGGRETQYF	TGTGCCAGTAGTATAGGTGGGGGTAGAGAGACCCAGTACTTC
TRBV12-5	NA	TRBJ1-2	NA	CASGGEVQGKTYGYTF	TGTGCTAGTGGTGGAGAGGTGCAGGGAAAGACCTATGGCTACACCTTC
TRBV30	NA	TRBJ2-7	TRBD1	CAWSGDSAEQYF	TGTGCCTGGAGTGGGGACAGCGCCGAGCAGTACTTC
TRBV5-6	NA	TRBJ1-1	NA	CASSLRGTEAFF	TGTGCCAGCAGCTTGAGGGGAACGGAAGCTTTCTTT
TRBV5-1	NA	TRBJ1-5	NA	CASSQGDSPNNQPQHF	TGCGCCAGCAGCCAGGGAGACTCTCCCAACAATCAGCCCCAGCATTTT
TRBV7-9	NA	TRBJ2-7	TRBD1	CASSLVPDRGYEQYF	TGTGCCAGCAGCTTAGTCCCGGACAGGGGCTACGAGCAGTACTTC
TRBV9	NA	TRBJ1-4	TRBD1	CASSAGGSTNEKLFF	TGTGCCAGCAGCGCAGGGGGGTCCACTAATGAAAAACTGTTTTTT
TRBV5-4	NA	TRBJ1-2	TRBD1	CASSSEQGDPRGYTF	TGTGCCAGCAGCTCGGAACAGGGGGACCCTAGAGGCTACACCTTC
TRBV19	NA	TRBJ2-7	NA	CASSPPLSYEQYF	TGTGCCAGTAGTCCACCGCTATCCTACGAGCAGTACTTC
TRBV4-3	NA	TRBJ1-1	NA	CASSQVEAGERDTEAFF	TGCGCCAGCAGCCAAGTAGAGGCAGGAGAAAGGGACACTGAAGCTTTCTTT
TRBV2	few	TRBJ2-4	NA	CASSDGFGPRMDIQYF	TGTGCCAGCAGTGATGGATTTGGCCCCCGGATGGACATTCAGTACTTC
TRBV5-4	NA	TRBJ2-7	NA	CASSLSHEQYF	TGTGCCAGCAGCTTGTCCCACGAGCAGTACTTC
TRBV5-6	NA	TRBJ1-2	TRBD1	CASSLGGTGKMGYTF	TGTGCCAGCAGCTTGGGAGGGACAGGGAAAATGGGCTACACCTTC
TRBV27	NA	TRBJ2-5	NA	CASSSAGIDQETQYF	TGTGCCAGCAGCTCCGCCGGGATAGATCAAGAGACCCAGTACTTC
TRBV7-9	few	TRBJ2-1	NA	CASSLSSGVYNEQFF	TGTGCCAGCAGCTTATCGTCGGGAGTTTACAATGAGCAGTTCTTC
TRBV13	NA	TRBJ2-7	NA	CASSLGGDTYEQYF	TGTGCCAGCAGCTTAGGGGGGGATACTTACGAGCAGTACTTC
TRBV6-5	once	TRBJ1-2	NA	CASSYSLGDYGYTF	TGTGCCAGCAGTTACTCGCTTGGGGACTATGGCTACACCTTC
TRBV15	NA	TRBJ2-7	NA	CATSRDWGHEQYF	TGTGCCACCAGCAGAGATTGGGGGCACGAGCAGTACTTC
TRBV15	NA	TRBJ1-5	NA	CATSSSAGNQPQHF	TGTGCCACCAGCAGCAGTGCGGGCAATCAGCCCCAGCATTTT
TRBV30	few	TRBJ1-1	NA	CAWSVRGTEAFF	TGTGCCTGGAGTGTAAGGGGCACTGAAGCTTTCTTT
TRBV9	NA	TRBJ2-1	NA	CASSVVTAPVNEQFF	TGTGCCAGCAGCGTAGTAACTGCCCCCGTGAATGAGCAGTTCTTC
TRBV11-2	NA	TRBJ1-1	TRBD1	CASSFDRGVPEAFF	TGTGCCAGCAGCTTCGACAGGGGGGTCCCTGAAGCTTTCTTT
TRBV7-1	NA	TRBJ2-7	TRBD1	CASSLGQYLREQYF	TGTGCCAGCAGCTTGGGACAGTACCTTCGTGAGCAGTACTTC
TRBV28	few	TRBJ2-3	TRBD1	CASSLWVARGPSPDTQYF	TGTGCCAGCAGTTTATGGGTGGCGAGGGGGCCCTCCCCCGATACGCAGTATTTT
TRBV6-5	NA	TRBJ2-2	NA	CASSSDSTGELFF	TGTGCCAGCAGCTCGGACAGCACCGGGGAGCTGTTTTTT
TRBV4-2	once	TRBJ1-3	NA	CASSQDRSSGNTIYF	TGTGCCAGCAGCCAAGACAGGAGCTCTGGAAACACCATATATTTT
TRBV28	NA	TRBJ1-2	NA	CASSFGGNSYGYTF	TGTGCCAGCAGTTTCGGGGGAAACTCCTATGGCTACACCTTC
TRBV10-2	NA	TRBJ2-7	TRBD1	CASSEGQGAYEQYF	TGCGCCAGCAGTGAGGGACAGGGGGCTTACGAGCAGTACTTC
TRBV5-5	NA	TRBJ2-7	NA	CASSLEAYQGEQYF	TGTGCCAGCAGCTTGGAAGCATATCAGGGCGAGCAGTACTTC
TRBV28	once	TRBJ1-5	NA	CASSLLGQPNQPQHF	TGTGCCAGCAGTTTATTGGGCCAGCCCAATCAGCCCCAGCATTTT
TRBV28	once	TRBJ1-1	NA	CASSLWLVEGRTEAFF	TGTGCCAGCAGTTTATGGCTCGTGGAGGGTCGGACTGAAGCTTTCTTT
TRBV18	NA	TRBJ2-3	TRBD2	CASSPLAGGGASDTQYF	TGTGCCAGCTCACCCCTTGCTGGCGGGGGGGCCTCTGATACGCAGTATTTT
TRBV5-6	NA	TRBJ2-7	TRBD2	CASSLPLEGGGGEQYF	TGTGCCAGCAGCTTGCCCCTCGAAGGCGGGGGGGGTGAGCAGTACTTC